The 24 T cell receptor beta chains below all came from one sample that was sequenced in a study of Graves' ophthalmopathy and Graves' hyperthyroidism. The sequenced template was RNA, covering the TCR beta CDR3 region. RT-PCR with HTBI primers came first, then second-round multiplex PCR. TCRdb reanalysed the multiplex PCR reads using MiXCR and keeps one entry per CDR3 protein. The table lists about 420,000 distinct CDR3 sequences, around a fifth of them singletons. The specimen sequenced was peripheral blood. The receptors were gathered from a woman aged 18-29 years with stable Graves' hyperthyroidism.

This clonotype was seen ten or more times. This chain connects TRBV28 to TRBJ2-6; the match to TRBD2 covers 12 bases. The CDR3 sequence is 17 residues long. The germline V gene encodes CDR1 MDHEN and CDR2 SYDVKM. V trimming: 5 bases; J trimming: 1 base; junction bases outside the gene matches: 3. The CDR3 nucleotides are TGTGCCAGCAGTGACGGACTAGCGGGATCTGGGGCCAACGTCCTGACTTTC. Protein product: CASSDGLAGSGANVLTF.

This clonotype appeared a single time. The chain has TRBV6-2 or TRBV6-3 and TRBJ2-5; D gene uncertain. Trimming removed 5 bases at V and 5 bases at J, with 12 bases between. Looked up from germline, CDR1 is MNHEY and CDR2 is SVGEGT. This CDR3 has 13 residues. The chain's CDR3 is CASSRTARETQYF. In DNA, the CDR3 is TGTGCCAGCAGTCGGACCGCCAGGGAGACCCAGTACTTC.

In its sample, this clonotype was seen a few times. A much larger clone lies one base from this, so it may be a read error. V and J are TRBV24-1 and TRBJ2-2; D unresolved. From germline, CDR1 is KGHDR and CDR2 SFDVKD. Trimming removed 0 bases from V and 0 bases from J, with 7 bases in between. The CDR3 contains 16 residues. The CDR3 DNA is TGTGCCACCAGTGATTTGGGAGCCGCGAACACCGGGGAGCTGTTTTTT. Amino acid sequence: CATSDLGAANTGELFF.

This clonotype appeared many times. The chain joins TRBV6-4 to TRBJ2-6; a weak D match, TRBD1 (5 bases). The CDR3 is made up of 17 amino acids. Germline lookup yields CDR1 MRHNA and CDR2 SNTAGT. Deletions cut 7 bases from V and 3 bases from J, with 19 bases between. The CDR3 loop is CASKGRGLGVGANVLTF. The CDR3 bases are TGTGCCAGCAAGGGTAGGGGCCTAGGGGTTGGGGCCAACGTCCTGACTTTC.

This clonotype was seen at least ten times. The chain combines TRBV6-5 with TRBJ1-1; maybe TRBD1 (6 bases). Trimming took off 0 bases at V and 7 bases at J, with 12 bases between the two ends. Per germline, CDR1 MNHEY and CDR2 SVGAGI. The CDR3 covers 14 residues. CDR3 nucleotide sequence: TGTGCCAGCAGTTACTCGAGGGGGGGTGGTGAAGCTTTCTTT. Translating gives CASSYSRGGGEAFF.

Many counts were recorded for this clonotype. The V and J genes are TRBV7-2 and TRBJ2-5, with D unclear. CDR1 and CDR2 (germline): SGHTA, FQGNSA. The CDR3 is made up of 12 amino acids. V was cut by 2 bases and J by 5 bases, with 6 bases left in between. CDR3 sequence reads: CASSLSRETQYF. CDR3 DNA sequence: TGTGCCAGCAGCTTATCTCGGGAGACCCAGTACTTC. Full variable domain (outside the CDR3, taken from reference TRBV7-2 and TRBJ2-5): GAGVSQSPSNKVTEKGKDVELRCDPISGHTALYWYRQSLGQGLEFLIYFQGNSAPDKSGLPSDRFSAERTGGSVSTLTIQRTQQEDSAVYLCASSLSRETQYFGPGTRLLVL.

V is TRBV6-1 and J is TRBJ1-2; TRBD1 agrees at 7 bases. V lost 0 bases, J lost 6 bases, and 7 bases stayed unmatched. CDR3 length equals 15 residues. Looked up from germline, CDR1 is MNHNS and CDR2 is SASEGT. CDR3 nucleotides: TGTGCCAGCAGTGAAGCGGGGGCAGGGGGACATGGCTACACCTTC. Residues: CASSEAGAGGHGYTF.

Ten or more counts support this clonotype. The chain carries TRBV5-1 and TRBJ1-1; 7 bases are shared with TRBD1. Germline CDR1 and CDR2: SGHRS and YFSETQ. The CDR3 is 18 amino acids. V shed 4 bases, J shed 1 base, and the junction held 16 bases outside the gene matches. The CDR3, as DNA: TGCGCCAGCAGCGAAAAAATCCCGGGACAGAGCTCGAACACTGAAGCTTTCTTT. Translating it yields CASSEKIPGQSSNTEAFF. Full variable domain (remainder filled in from reference TRBV5-1 and TRBJ1-1): KAGVTQTPRYLIKTRGQQVTLSCSPISGHRSVSWYQQTPGQGLQFLFEYFSETQRNKGNFPGRFSGRQFSNSRSEMNVSTLELGDSALYLCASSEKIPGQSSNTEAFFGQGTRLTVV.

V and J are TRBV12-3 or TRBV12-4 and TRBJ1-2, with D possibly TRBD1 on 6 matching bases. Trimming left V 6 bases short and J 5 bases short, with 13 bases between. The CDR3 consists of 13 residues. The CDR3 DNA sequence: TGTGCCAGCAGCCCGGACAGCCAATATGGCTACACCTTC. It codes for CASSPDSQYGYTF.

This clonotype occurred many times. V and J are TRBV28 and TRBJ2-7; TRBD1 matches 10 bases. CDR3 length: 18 residues. V was pared by 0 bases and J by 3 bases, with 11 bases of the junction left unmatched. CDR1 is MDHEN, CDR2 SYDVKM, per germline. Written as DNA, the CDR3 is TGTGCCAGCAGTTTATGGGGGCAAGAGGGGACAGGGGTCTACGAGCAGTACTTC. This codes for CASSLWGQEGTGVYEQYF.

This clonotype was recorded at least ten times. The CDR3 here is CASSQDRDGYGYTF. DNA for the CDR3: TGCGCCAGCAGCCAAGATCGGGACGGCTATGGCTACACCTTC. This chain joins TRBV4-3 and TRBJ1-2; TRBD1 is a possible D gene (5 bases). The germline CDR1 and CDR2 sequences are LGHNA and YSLEER. Deletions cut 0 bases from V and 4 bases from J, with 9 bases between. This CDR3 has 14 residues.

In its sample, this clonotype was seen many times. This chain joins TRBV10-3 and TRBJ2-7; TRBD1 matches 8 bases. This CDR3 spans 13 amino acids. Germline CDR1 and CDR2: ENHRY and SYGVKD. Trimming took 6 bases from V and 4 from J; bases not matched to a gene: 5. CDR3 amino acids: CAISGQGVYEQYF. The CDR3 bases are TGTGCCATCAGCGGACAGGGAGTATACGAGCAGTACTTC.

This clonotype was seen ten or more times. The chain joins TRBV10-3 to TRBJ2-2; no firm D call. The V and J ends lost 8 bases and 8 bases respectively, with 18 bases between them. Germline CDR1 is ENHRY and CDR2 is SYGVKD. The CDR3 contains 14 residues. The CDR3, as DNA: TGTGCCATCCGGCCGAGCTTTACTTGGGGGGAGCTGTTTTTT. Protein: CAIRPSFTWGELFF.

This clonotype was counted ten times or more. The chain's CDR3 is CASSFRDQSYEQYF. The CDR3 DNA sequence: TGTGCCAGCAGCTTCCGGGACCAATCCTACGAGCAGTACTTC. The chain combines TRBV7-2 with TRBJ2-7, with D perhaps matching TRBD1 or TRBD2 (5 bases each). Germline-derived CDR1 and CDR2 are SGHTA and FQGNSA. With 3 bases removed from V and 1 base from J, the gap between germline ends came to 10 bases. This CDR3 has 14 amino acids. Full variable domain (remainder filled in from reference TRBV7-2 and TRBJ2-7): GAGVSQSPSNKVTEKGKDVELRCDPISGHTALYWYRQSLGQGLEFLIYFQGNSAPDKSGLPSDRFSAERTGGSVSTLTIQRTQQEDSAVYLCASSFRDQSYEQYFGPGTRLTVT.

This clonotype was recorded at least ten times. Sequence at one end of the junction differs from germline and may be a read error. The rearrangement joins TRBV6-2 or TRBV6-3 to TRBJ1-1; D gene unclear. Germline V gives CDR1 MNHEY, CDR2 SVGEGT. The CDR3 covers 15 residues. For the CDR3, the DNA is TGTGCCAGCAGTTACCTCAGTAGACGGAACACTGAAGTTTTCTTT. Its protein is CASSYLSRRNTEVFF.

This clonotype has a count of ten or more. The chain combines TRBV6-1 with TRBJ1-1; D is uncertain. The CDR3 sequence is 15 residues long. Between the trimmed V and J ends, which lost 5 bases and 0 bases, there was a span of 13 bases. Germline V gene data show CDR1 as MNHNS and CDR2 as SASEGT. The CDR3 DNA sequence: TGTGCCAGCAGTAAACAATCACCCCTGAACACTGAAGCTTTCTTT. The encoded protein is CASSKQSPLNTEAFF.

This clonotype was seen a single time. The chain is built from TRBV6-2 or TRBV6-3 and TRBJ2-2; tentatively, D is TRBD2 (6 bases). The CDR3 consists of 15 residues. Trimming shortened V by 6 bases and J by 4 bases, and 15 bases separated the two germline ends. The germline V gene has CDR1 MNHEY and CDR2 SVGEGT. The CDR3 is CASRKGLSGTGELFF. The CDR3 nucleotides read TGTGCCAGCAGGAAGGGACTGTCGGGCACCGGGGAGCTGTTTTTT.

The gene calls are TRBV19 and TRBJ1-5; D gene ambiguous. Germline assignment: CDR1 LNHDA and CDR2 SQIVND (reference sequence). Trimming took off 8 bases at V and 1 base at J, with 12 bases between the two ends. The CDR3 sequence is 14 residues long. CDR3 DNA sequence: TGTGCCAGTCGAAGCGGATTAAGCAATCAGCCCCAGCATTTT. It yields the protein CASRSGLSNQPQHF.

In its sample, this clonotype was seen once. The chain couples TRBV6-5 to TRBJ2-7; D remains unclear. There are 13 residues in the CDR3. The germline gives CDR1 MNHEY, CDR2 SVGAGI. The V and J ends lost 4 bases and 6 bases respectively, with 13 bases between them. CDR3: CASSLSGSPEQYF. CDR3 in DNA: TGTGCCAGCAGTTTATCGGGTAGCCCCGAGCAGTACTTC.

This clonotype occurred many times. This rearrangement joins TRBV7-9 to TRBJ1-1; no reliable D call. CDR1 SEHNR and CDR2 FQNEAQ come from the germline V gene (reference sequence). The CDR3 has 15 amino acids. With 5 bases removed from V and 7 bases from J, the gap between germline ends came to 20 bases. The CDR3 sequence: CASSPSGSYLNEAFF. CDR3 coding DNA: TGTGCCAGCAGCCCGTCCGGGAGCTATCTTAATGAAGCTTTCTTT.

Ten or more counts support this clonotype. This chain connects TRBV27 to TRBJ2-5; D remains unclear. Germline-derived CDR1 and CDR2 are MNHEY and SMNVEV (reference sequence). The CDR3 is made up of 14 amino acids. Trimming shortened V by 5 bases and J by 6 bases, and 16 bases separated the two germline ends. CDR3 loop: CASSTPNEMKTQYF. CDR3 bases: TGTGCCAGCAGTACGCCCAACGAGATGAAGACCCAGTACTTC.

This clonotype was seen only a few times. V gene TRBV11-2 combines with J gene TRBJ2-7, with 7 positions matching TRBD1. This CDR3 contains 16 residues. Trimming cost V 2 bases and J 2 bases; bases outside gene matches: 9. Per the germline V gene, CDR1 is SGHAT and CDR2 is FQNNGV. DNA of the CDR3: TGTGCCAGCAGCTTATCTCATGGACAGGTTACCTACGAGCAGTACTTC. Its protein product is CASSLSHGQVTYEQYF.

In this sample, this clonotype turned up many times. The CDR3 loop reads CASSLVMTGRTEAFF. The CDR3 bases are TGTGCCAGCAGCTTGGTCATGACAGGGCGTACTGAAGCTTTCTTT. The chain recombines TRBV7-8 with TRBJ1-1; 7 bases match TRBD1. This CDR3 has 15 amino acids. Trimming at V came to 3 bases and at J to 5 bases, leaving 9 bases not matched to a gene. Per germline, CDR1 SGHVS and CDR2 FQNEAQ.

This clonotype was seen ten or more times. The gene calls are TRBV11-2 and TRBJ1-3; D not certain. V was clipped by 2 bases and J by 0 bases, with 11 bases between them. The V gene's germline CDR1 is SGHAT and CDR2 FQNNGV. There are 16 residues in the CDR3. The CDR3 nucleotides read TGTGCCAGCAGCTTATTAAGTGTGGACTCTGGAAACACCATATATTTT. It codes for CASSLLSVDSGNTIYF.